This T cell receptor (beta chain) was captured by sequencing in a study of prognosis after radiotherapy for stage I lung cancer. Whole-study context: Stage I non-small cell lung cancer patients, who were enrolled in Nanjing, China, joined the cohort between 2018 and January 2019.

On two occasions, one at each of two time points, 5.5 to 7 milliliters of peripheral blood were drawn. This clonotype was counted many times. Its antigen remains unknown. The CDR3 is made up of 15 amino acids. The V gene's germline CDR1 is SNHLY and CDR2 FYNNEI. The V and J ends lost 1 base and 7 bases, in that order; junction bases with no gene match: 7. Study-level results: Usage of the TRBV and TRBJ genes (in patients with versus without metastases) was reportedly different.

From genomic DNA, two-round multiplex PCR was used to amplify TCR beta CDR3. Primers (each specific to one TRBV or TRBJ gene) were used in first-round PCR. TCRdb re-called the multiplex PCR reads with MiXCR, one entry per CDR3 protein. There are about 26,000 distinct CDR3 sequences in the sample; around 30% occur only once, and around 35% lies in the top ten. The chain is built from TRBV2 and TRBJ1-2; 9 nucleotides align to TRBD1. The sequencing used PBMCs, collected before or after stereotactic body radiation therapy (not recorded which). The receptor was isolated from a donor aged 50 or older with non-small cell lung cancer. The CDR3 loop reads CASSEVRDREAGYTF. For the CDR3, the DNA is TGTGCCAGCAGTGAAGTACGGGACAGGGAAGCTGGCTACACCTTC.